This T cell receptor (beta chain) is drawn from a study of blood T cells in healthy people across ages. Points on this clonotype: Antigen specificity is unknown.

For the second PCR, which ran for roughly 6 to 11 cycles, a sample-barcoded 5' primer and a J-beta primer mix were used. TCRdb redid the calling of the 5' RACE reads with MiXCR, one entry per CDR3 protein. Of more than 700,000 distinct CDR3 sequences listed, roughly 53% are singletons. J was trimmed by 5 bases and V by 3 bases; bases with no gene match: 5. Germline V lookup: CDR1 MGHRA, CDR2 YSYEKL. This CDR3 region has 16 residues. Study outcomes and limitations: TCR beta diversity, measured per million T cells, fell in a roughly linear way with age.

The chain uses TRBV4-1 and TRBJ2-1; 12 bases match TRBD2. Input material: blood. This TCR came from a man of 80 years or more in good health. The CDR3: CASSQTSGSPNNEQFF. For the CDR3, the DNA is TGCGCCAGCAGCCAGACTAGCGGGAGTCCCAACAATGAGCAGTTCTTC.